This T cell receptor (beta chain) was sequenced during a study of blood T cell repertoires in COVID-19 (dated by TCRdb to about 2020). About the full investigation: Collaborator samples came from the United States, Italy and Spain and covered acute and convalescent phases of COVID-19. The material from the prospective study consisted of cDNA or gDNA derived from T cells, B-cell-depleted T cells, or PBMCs. Deeply sampled blood TCRbeta repertoires from subjects exposed to, actively infected with, or recovered from COVID-19 were included in the dataset. The repertoires were made available in a free public database intended to serve as a resource for research on the immune response to SARS-CoV-2. The samples were drawn from two sources: the first 160 participants of the ongoing ImmuneRACE study, and over 950 subjects contributed by 6 global collaborators. A de-identified subject ID, COVID-19 status, age in years and sex were almost always included in the sample metadata. Where available, HLA class I and class II types were obtained from metadata supplied by the sample provider rather than from assay-based typing. What the study reported, not specific to this receptor: The amount of clinical and demographic metadata varied by source and participant and was provided uncurated.

Each collaborating institution followed its own protocols to collect whole blood in K2EDTA tubes. Collaborator samples were shipped for TCRbeta analysis as frozen whole blood, isolated PBMCs, or DNA extracted from either sample type. The immunoSEQ Assay, a bias-controlled multiplex PCR, was used to amplify TCRbeta CDR3 regions from genomic DNA. On the study's bioinformatics: Nucleated cell counts per sample were estimated from amplification of reference gene primers within the assay. To quantify the absolute abundance of each unique TCRbeta CDR3 rearrangement, sequence reads were collapsed and filtered. For each sample, productive Simpson clonality was calculated by taking the square root of Simpson's diversity index across productive rearrangements. TCRdb retrieved this table from immuneACCESS and kept in-frame rearrangements only. Not all clones are present; in checked studies, unresolved V genes account for under half, and no reason is known for the remainder. The V and J calls and clone size were taken over from that table, and D and trimming were inferred from the DNA. For this sample there are over 200,000 clones; about 80% appear just once. The ten largest clones capture 2.5% to 4% of the sample.

With respect to this clone: Its antigen has not been determined. No clone much larger than this one lies a single base away; base qualities are absent.

The CDR3 contains 15 residues, cysteine and phenylalanine counted. Only CDR3 DNA remains: 45 bases, in frame from the first base. Unmatched junction bases come to 9, with V trimmed by 3 bases and J by 5 bases. Taken from the germline V gene, the CDR1 and CDR2 loops are SGHTA and FQGNSA. The chain couples TRBV7-2 to TRBJ2-5, and TRBD2 aligns with 7 junction nucleotides. The TCR was taken from a woman over 75 with acute or convalescent COVID-19. Sequencing was carried out using peripheral blood. The DNA sequence is TGTGCCAGCAGCTTTTTTGGCGGGAGTGGGGAGACCCAGTACTTC. Its translation is CASSFFGGSGETQYF.